This is a list of T cell receptor beta chains from one sample in a study of T cells in Graves' hyperthyroidism and ophthalmopathy. TCRdb re-called the multiplex PCR reads through MiXCR, storing one row per CDR3 protein. The table shows roughly 710,000 distinct CDR3 sequences, with roughly a third occurring only once. Specimen: blood. All receptors come from a woman aged 35 to 49 with Graves' hyperthyroidism. CDR3s include the opening cysteine and the closing phenylalanine or tryptophan. D genes are given only for firm matches. A row's size may be missing; if present it is once, few, many or a size class.

few,TRBV7-2,.,TRBJ2-7,CASSLDQGSYNEQYF,TGTGCCAGCAGCTTAGATCAGGGCTCCTACAATGAGCAGTACTTC
.,TRBV20-1,.,TRBJ2-2,CSTRDWTTNTGELFF,TGCAGTACTAGAGACTGGACTACGAACACCGGGGAGCTGTTTTTT
.,TRBV10-1,TRBD1,TRBJ1-1,CASSPSGTGWDSEAFF,TGTGCCAGCTCACCGTCCGGGACAGGGTGGGATTCTGAAGCTTTCTTT
.,TRBV15,.,TRBJ2-7,CATSRVAPLGEQYF,TGTGCCACCAGCAGAGTTGCCCCTTTGGGCGAGCAGTACTTC
few,TRBV10-3,.,TRBJ2-7,CAIRDNTYEQYF,TGTGCCATCCGGGACAATACCTACGAGCAGTACTTC
.,TRBV7-6,.,TRBJ1-4,CASSLGGVVTEKLFF,TGTGCCAGCAGCTTAGGGGGGGTGGTTACGGAAAAACTGTTTTTT
once,TRBV7-2,.,TRBJ1-1,CASSPLRAVNEAFF,TGTGCCAGCAGTCCCTTAAGGGCAGTAAATGAAGCTTTCTTT
.,TRBV27,.,TRBJ1-2,CASGDREDGYTF,TGTGCCAGCGGGGATAGGGAGGATGGCTACACCTTC
.,TRBV7-2,.,TRBJ1-1,CASSPRGGIKAFF,TGTGCCAGCAGTCCTCGGGGGGGGATAAAAGCTTTCTTT
.,TRBV10-2,TRBD2,TRBJ2-7,CASSEAGGHEQYF,TGCGCCAGCAGTGAGGCGGGGGGCCACGAGCAGTACTTC
once,TRBV7-3,.,TRBJ1-2,CASSQVPGTGYGHTF,TGCGCCAGCAGCCAAGTCCCAGGAACCGGCTATGGCCACACCTTC
.,TRBV6-5,.,TRBJ1-6,CASSYSPPGFTDSPLHF,TGTGCCAGCAGTTACTCTCCCCCAGGCTTTACGGATTCACCCCTCCACTTT
few,TRBV7-2,.,TRBJ1-1,CASSLKWVVPEAFF,TGTGCCAGCAGCTTAAAATGGGTTGTTCCTGAAGCTTTCTTT
many,TRBV20-1,.,TRBJ1-2,CSAGTNEGYGYTF,TGCAGTGCTGGGACAAATGAGGGCTATGGCTACACCTTC
many,TRBV7-9,.,TRBJ2-6,CASSLRSGSGSGANVLTF,TGTGCCAGCAGCTTAAGGTCGGGTTCTGGTTCTGGGGCCAACGTCCTGACTTTC